These 24 T cell receptor beta chains came from one sample sequenced in a study of blood T cell repertoires in COVID-19. Clones were read by immunoSEQ multiplex PCR, and TCRdb kept only the in-frame ones, dropping some. This sample yields 400,000 to 500,000 clones, of which nearly 90% are seen a single time; 1.4% to 1.5% belongs to the top ten. Sequenced input: PBMCs or T cells enriched from blood (not recorded which). These receptors all stem from a woman aged 18-29 years who had been exposed to COVID-19.

The chain is built from TRBV2 and TRBJ2-5, with D tentatively TRBD1 (6 bases). Germline V gene sequence: CDR1 SNHLY, CDR2 FYNNEI. This CDR3 has 15 amino acids. V was pared by 6 bases and J by 9 bases, with 23 bases between. Written as DNA, the CDR3 is TGTGCCAGCAGCTACGACAGGCCAACCCGAGACCCCCAGTACTTC. Protein: CASSYDRPTRDPQYF.

The genes are TRBV6-5 and TRBJ1-1; D possibly corresponds to TRBD1 (6 bases). The CDR3 covers 15 residues. Trimming shortened V by 7 bases and J by 3 bases, and 18 bases separated the two germline ends. Germline values: CDR1 MNHEY, CDR2 SVGAGI. CDR3 bases: TGTGCCAGCAAGGGGGAACAGGGTAGGGACACTGAAGCTTTCTTT. Its translation: CASKGEQGRDTEAFF.

This clone was seen just once. The rearrangement links TRBV11-2 to TRBJ2-7, with TRBD1 matching 7 bases. CDR3 length: 13 residues. V was pared by 3 bases and J by 6 bases, with 5 bases of the junction left unmatched. Germline V gives CDR1 SGHAT, CDR2 FQNNGV. The CDR3, as DNA: TGTGCCAGCAGCTTTGGACAGGCGGGCGAGCAGTACTTC. Protein: CASSFGQAGEQYF. The full variable domain, completed using reference TRBV11-2 and TRBJ2-7, is EAGVAQSPRYKIIEKRQSVAFWCNPISGHATLYWYQQILGQGPKLLIQFQNNGVVDDSQLPKDRFSAERLKGVDSTLKIQPAKLEDSAVYLCASSFGQAGEQYFGPGTRLTVT.

V and J are TRBV5-4 and TRBJ1-1; 8 nucleotides align to TRBD1. The J segment lost 3 bases and the V segment lost 4 bases, leaving 5 bases of the junction unmatched. This CDR3 comprises 14 residues. CDR1 SGHNT and CDR2 YYREEE come from the germline V gene (reference sequence). CDR3 bases: TGTGCCAGCAGCCTGGGACAGGTGGACACTGAAGCTTTCTTT. Its protein product is CASSLGQVDTEAFF.

The V and J genes are TRBV5-5 and TRBJ2-6; D is undetermined. CDR3 size: 15 residues. Trimming removed 1 base from V and 2 bases from J, with 7 bases in between. Germline values: CDR1 SGHKS, CDR2 YYEKEE (reference sequence). In DNA form, the CDR3 reads TGTGCCAGCAGCTTGAATACAGCTGGGGCCAACGTCCTGACTTTC. Translation: CASSLNTAGANVLTF.

This chain uses TRBV27 with TRBJ2-3; 11 nucleotides line up with TRBD2. The CDR3 consists of 16 residues. In germline, CDR1 is MNHEY, CDR2 SMNVEV (reference sequence). V lost 0 bases to trimming and J lost 6 bases; unmatched junction nucleotides: 5. The CDR3 sequence: CASSLSRLAGFDTQYF. The CDR3 DNA follows: TGTGCCAGCAGTTTATCGAGACTAGCGGGATTTGATACGCAGTATTTT.

The V gene is TRBV28, the J gene TRBJ2-7; possibly TRBD1 for D (6 bases). Germline V gene lookup returns CDR1 MDHEN and CDR2 SYDVKM. V shed 8 bases and J shed 2 bases, with 16 bases lying between them. The CDR3 runs to 14 residues. The CDR3 DNA reads TGTGCCAGCCGTCCCGCGGACAGTCCCTACGAGCAGTACTTC. Amino acid sequence: CASRPADSPYEQYF. Drawing the rest from reference TRBV28 and TRBJ2-7, the complete variable domain is DVKVTQSSRYLVKRTGEKVFLECVQDMDHENMFWYRQDPGLGLRLIYFSYDVKMKEKGDIPEGYSVSREKKERFSLILESASTNQTSMYLCASRPADSPYEQYFGPGTRLTVT.

The V gene is TRBV12-3 or TRBV12-4, the J gene TRBJ2-3, with a weak D call TRBD2 (6 bases). The germline V and J ends were trimmed by 5 bases and 6 bases, with 12 bases remaining between them. This CDR3 contains 13 residues. The CDR3 loop is CASSPRDFDTQYF. DNA for the CDR3: TGTGCCAGCAGTCCTCGGGACTTTGATACGCAGTATTTT.

A word on this clone: Other DNA sequences of this sample code for an identical CDR3. V gene TRBV7-9 combines with J gene TRBJ2-7, with D possibly being TRBD2 (6 bases). Germline CDR1 is SEHNR and CDR2 is FQNEAQ (reference sequence). The CDR3 has 13 residues. V shed 6 bases and J shed 2 bases, with 11 bases lying between them. This chain's CDR3 is CASSLGGPYEQYF. The CDR3 DNA reads as TGTGCCAGCAGTCTTGGAGGGCCCTACGAGCAGTACTTC.

The V and J genes are TRBV7-9 and TRBJ1-4, with TRBD1 identical over 11 bases. Germline V gene data show CDR1 as SEHNR and CDR2 as FQNEAQ (reference sequence). Trimming at V came to 4 bases and at J to 8 bases, leaving 6 bases not matched to a gene. The CDR3 is made up of 15 amino acids. The CDR3 nucleotides are TGTGCCAGCAGCTCAACGGGACAGGGGGAGGAAAAACTGTTTTTT. The encoded protein is CASSSTGQGEEKLFF.

The V gene is TRBV29-1, the J gene TRBJ1-6; no firm D call. CDR1 SQVTM and CDR2 ANQGSEA come from the germline V gene. Trimming cost V 5 bases and J 0 bases, with 17 bases left between them. This CDR3 is built from 17 residues. The CDR3 protein is CSVYKRVTSSYNSPLHF. The CDR3, as DNA: TGCAGCGTTTACAAGAGGGTTACTAGCTCCTATAATTCACCCCTCCACTTT.

This sequence joins TRBV5-1 and TRBJ2-5, with a weak D call TRBD1 (6 bases). This CDR3 has 13 residues. CDR1 SGHRS and CDR2 YFSETQ come from the germline V gene. Trimming shortened V by 4 bases and J by 2 bases, and 9 bases separated the two germline ends. In nucleotides, the CDR3 is TGCGCCAGCAGCCAAGGACAGCAAGAGACCCAGTACTTC. Protein: CASSQGQQETQYF.

CDR3 bases: TGTGCCAGCAGTACTCCGGTCACTGAAGCTTTCTTT. This encodes CASSTPVTEAFF. The chain has TRBV12-3 or TRBV12-4 and TRBJ1-1; D unresolved. The CDR3 extends over 12 amino acids. V was clipped by 5 bases and J by 4 bases, with 8 bases between them.

This chain joins TRBV7-2 and TRBJ1-3, with D maybe TRBD1 (5 bases). CDR3 length: 15 amino acids. Looked up from germline, CDR1 is SGHTA and CDR2 is FQGNSA. V dropped 5 bases and J dropped 1 base, with 12 bases sitting between them. Written as DNA, the CDR3 is TGTGCCAGCAGCCCCGACGGGGGATCTGGAAACACCATATATTTT. It codes for CASSPDGGSGNTIYF.

The J gene is TRBJ2-2, the V gene TRBV29-1, with 9 bases lining up with TRBD1. There are 12 residues in the CDR3. Germline V CDR1 and CDR2: SQVTM, ANQGSEA. For the CDR3, the DNA is TGCGGGGGGACAGGGATCACCGGGGAGCTGTTTTTT. Protein product: CGGTGITGELFF.

The chain uses TRBV28 and TRBJ1-5, with 7 bases aligning to TRBD1. The germline V gene has CDR1 MDHEN and CDR2 SYDVKM. This CDR3 region has 16 residues. With V trimmed by 1 base and J by 4 bases, 7 bases remained unmatched. In DNA, the CDR3 is TGTGCCAGCAGTTTATCAGTCTCGACAGGGAATCAGCCCCAGCATTTT. Translating it yields CASSLSVSTGNQPQHF.

This chain uses TRBV10-2 with TRBJ1-5, with D perhaps TRBD1 (5 bases). The CDR3 spans 14 residues. Germline V gene lookup returns CDR1 WSHSY and CDR2 SAAADI. Trimming shortened V by 2 bases and J by 4 bases, and 9 bases separated the two germline ends. The CDR3 bases are TGCGCCAGCAGTGAGGGGGCCGGGAATCAGCCCCAGCATTTT. Its translation: CASSEGAGNQPQHF.

CDR3 sequence (DNA): TGTGCCAGCAGCCTTAAATCACAGAGCTCCTACGAGCAGTACTTC. Protein: CASSLKSQSSYEQYF. The chain is built from TRBV27 and TRBJ2-7; D gene uncertain. Looked up from germline, CDR1 is MNHEY and CDR2 is SMNVEV (reference sequence). V lost 6 bases and J 0 bases, leaving 15 bases between the germline ends. CDR3 size: 15 residues.

This clone has only a few counts. The CDR3: CASSFTGGMGQPQHF. The CDR3 region has the DNA TGTGCCAGCAGCTTCACAGGGGGCATGGGTCAGCCCCAGCATTTT. V and J are TRBV7-2 and TRBJ1-5, with TRBD1 matching 9 bases. The trim removed 3 bases at V and 6 bases at J, leaving 6 bases unmatched. The germline V gene has CDR1 SGHTA and CDR2 FQGNSA. The length of the CDR3 is 15 residues.

J is TRBJ1-4 and V is TRBV12-1; the D call of TRBD1 is as the table states it, not checked on the DNA. TRBV12-1 represents a pseudogene. CDR3 size: 17 residues. In nucleotides, the CDR3 is TGTGCCAGCAGCTCCTTTTCAAATAGGGACAGGGGGCTAGGACTGTTTTTT. Encoded protein: CASSSFSNRDRGLGLFF.

The V call is TRBV7-2, the J call TRBJ1-1; TRBD1 might be the D (5 bases). This CDR3 comprises 14 residues. Trimming stripped 3 bases from V and 1 base from J, with 9 bases between. Germline V CDR1 and CDR2: SGHTA, FQGNSA. The CDR3 DNA sequence: TGTGCCAGCAGCTTGGGAAGGGGGAACACTGAAGCTTTCTTT. This gives the protein CASSLGRGNTEAFF.

This clone has only a few counts. CDR3 bases: TGTGCCAGCAGCCTGGGACAGGTCCATCAGCCCCAGCATTTT. Its protein is CASSLGQVHQPQHF. The J gene is TRBJ1-5, the V gene TRBV7-9; the match to TRBD1 covers 8 bases. V shed 5 bases, J shed 5 bases, and the junction held 5 bases outside the gene matches. This CDR3 has 14 amino acids. CDR1 and CDR2 from the germline V gene are SEHNR and FQNEAQ (reference sequence).

The gene calls are TRBV4-1 and TRBJ2-3; the D is unclear. From germline, CDR1 is MGHRA and CDR2 YSYEKL. CDR3 size: 17 residues. Trimming cost V 3 bases and J 3 bases, with 19 bases left between them. The DNA for the CDR3 is TGCGCCAGCAGCCACTTTTTTTTCAGGAAAAGTACAGATACGCAGTATTTT. Its translation is CASSHFFFRKSTDTQYF.

The chain employs TRBV6-1 and TRBJ1-1; D is perhaps TRBD1 (6 bases). The ends were cut back, 2 bases at V and 4 bases at J, with 14 bases in the middle. The CDR3 consists of 15 residues. Germline values: CDR1 MNHNS, CDR2 SASEGT. CDR3 protein: CASSEPRGGGTEAFF. DNA for the CDR3: TGTGCCAGCAGTGAACCTCGGGGGGGCGGCACTGAAGCTTTCTTT.